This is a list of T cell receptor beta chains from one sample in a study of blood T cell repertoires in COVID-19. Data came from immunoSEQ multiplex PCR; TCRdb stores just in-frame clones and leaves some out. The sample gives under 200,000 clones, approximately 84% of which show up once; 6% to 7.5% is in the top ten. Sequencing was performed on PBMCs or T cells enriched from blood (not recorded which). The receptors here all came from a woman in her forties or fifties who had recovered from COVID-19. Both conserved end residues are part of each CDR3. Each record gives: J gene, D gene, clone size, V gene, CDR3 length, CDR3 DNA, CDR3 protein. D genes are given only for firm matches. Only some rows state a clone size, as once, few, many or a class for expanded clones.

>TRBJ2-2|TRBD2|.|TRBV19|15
TGTGCCAGTAGAACTAGCGGATTGAACACCGGGGAGCTGTTTTTT
CASRTSGLNTGELFF
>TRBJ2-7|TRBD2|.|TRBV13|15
TGTGCCAGCATCGGCTATAACGGGAGGCAATACGAGCAGTACTTC
CASIGYNGRQYEQYF
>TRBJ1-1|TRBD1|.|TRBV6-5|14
TGTGCCAGCAGTCGACAGGGGGTGAACACTGAAGCTTTCTTT
CASSRQGVNTEAFF
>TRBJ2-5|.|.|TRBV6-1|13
TGTGCCAGCAGCCGCGGGTCTTCTGAGACCCAGTACTTC
CASSRGSSETQYF
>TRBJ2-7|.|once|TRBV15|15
TGTGCCACCAGCAGAGAGAGGACTATCAACTACGAGCAGTACTTC
CATSRERTINYEQYF
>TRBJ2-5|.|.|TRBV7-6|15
TGTGCCAGCAGCCCGGGTGGGGCTCGGCAAGAGACCCAGTACTTC
CASSPGGARQETQYF
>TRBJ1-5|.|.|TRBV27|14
TGTGCCAGCAGTTTCGCAGGGGCGGATCAGCCCCAGCATTTT
CASSFAGADQPQHF
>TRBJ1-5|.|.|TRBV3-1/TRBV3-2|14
TGTGCCAGCAGCCAAGTAAGCAGCAATCAGCCCCAGCATTTT
CASSQVSSNQPQHF
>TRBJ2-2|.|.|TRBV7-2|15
TGTGCCAGCAGTTCGCCCCGGGGGAGCACCGGGGAGCTGTTTTTT
CASSSPRGSTGELFF
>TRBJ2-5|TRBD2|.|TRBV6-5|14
TGTGCCAGCACCCGAAGCGGGGGGGGAGAGACCCAGTACTTC
CASTRSGGGETQYF
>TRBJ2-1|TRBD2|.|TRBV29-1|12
TGCAGCGCCGGGACTAGGTACAATGAGCAGTTCTTC
CSAGTRYNEQFF
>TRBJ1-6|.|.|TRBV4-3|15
TGCGCCAGCAGTGAGATCTTAAACTATAATTCACCCCTCCACTTT
CASSEILNYNSPLHF
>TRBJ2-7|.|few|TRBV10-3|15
TGTGCCATCAGTCCTTGGTTGACAGGTCCCTACGAGCAGTACTTC
CAISPWLTGPYEQYF
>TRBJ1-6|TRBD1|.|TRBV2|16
TGTGCCAGCAGTGAAGCGGGACAGGGATCAGGGTCACCCCTCCACTTT
CASSEAGQGSGSPLHF
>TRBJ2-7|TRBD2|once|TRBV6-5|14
TGTGCCAGCAGTCGAAGCGGGACTTCCTACGAGCAGTACTTC
CASSRSGTSYEQYF
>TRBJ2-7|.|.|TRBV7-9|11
TGTGCCAGCAGCTTAGGGCCCGAGCAGTACTTC
CASSLGPEQYF
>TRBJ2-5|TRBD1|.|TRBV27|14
TGTGCCAGCAGCTGGGACAGTCTCCAAGAGACCCAGTACTTC
CASSWDSLQETQYF
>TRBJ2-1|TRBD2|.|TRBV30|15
TGTGCCTGGAGTTTTCCGGGACTAGGGTACAATGAGCAGTTCTTC
CAWSFPGLGYNEQFF
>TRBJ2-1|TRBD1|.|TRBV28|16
TGTGCCAGCAGTTTGGACAGGGGTACCCCCTACAATGAGCAGTTCTTC
CASSLDRGTPYNEQFF
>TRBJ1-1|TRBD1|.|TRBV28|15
TGTGCCAGCAGTTTACCGACAGGGTCACCCGTTGAAGCTTTCTTT
CASSLPTGSPVEAFF
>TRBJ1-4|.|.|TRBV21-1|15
TGTGCCAGCAGCAACCCTGGGACAGGGGTGAGAAAACTGTTTTTT
CASSNPGTGVRKLFF
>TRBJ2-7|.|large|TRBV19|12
TGTGCCAGTAGTATATCCAGAGGGGAGCAGTACTTC
CASSISRGEQYF
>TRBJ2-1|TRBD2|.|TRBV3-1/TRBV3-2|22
TGTGCCAGCAGCCAATCTGGGGCCGGGACTAGCGGGATCCCCATCTCCTACAATGAGCAGTTCTTC
CASSQSGAGTSGIPISYNEQFF
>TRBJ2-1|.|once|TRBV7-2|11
TGTGCCAGCAGCTTACTTAATGAGCAGTTCTTC
CASSLLNEQFF
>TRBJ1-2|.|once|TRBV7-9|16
TGTGCCAGCAGCCAAACCTGGGGGCGGGTGGACTATGGCTACACCTTC
CASSQTWGRVDYGYTF
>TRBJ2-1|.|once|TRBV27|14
TGTGCCAGCACGGCGGGTTCCCGATACAATGAGCAGTTCTTC
CASTAGSRYNEQFF
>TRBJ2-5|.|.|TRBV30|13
TGTGCCTGGAGTGGGGGACTGAGGGAGACCCAGTACTTC
CAWSGGLRETQYF